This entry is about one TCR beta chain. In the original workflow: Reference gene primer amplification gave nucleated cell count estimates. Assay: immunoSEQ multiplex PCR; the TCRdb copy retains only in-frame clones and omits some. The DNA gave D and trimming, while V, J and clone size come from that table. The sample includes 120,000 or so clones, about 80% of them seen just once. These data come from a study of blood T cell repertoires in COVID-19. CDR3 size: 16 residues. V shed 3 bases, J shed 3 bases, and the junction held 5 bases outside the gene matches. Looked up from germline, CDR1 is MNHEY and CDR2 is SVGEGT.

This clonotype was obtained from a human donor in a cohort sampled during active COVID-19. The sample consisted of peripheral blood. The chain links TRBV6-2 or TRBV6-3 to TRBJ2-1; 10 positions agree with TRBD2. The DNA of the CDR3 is TGTGCCAGCAGTTATGACCGACTAGCGGGCTACAATGAGCAGTTCTTC. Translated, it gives CASSYDRLAGYNEQFF.